A selection of T cell receptor beta chains follows, all from one sample in a study of blood T cell repertoires in COVID-19. TCRdb's table, derived via immunoSEQ multiplex PCR, lists solely in-frame clones and lacks some. The table shows 140,000 or so clones, with about 90% occurring only once. The material sequenced was peripheral blood. These receptors came from a woman in her forties or fifties with acute or convalescent COVID-19. CDR3s include the opening cysteine and the closing phenylalanine or tryptophan. The D gene is left open where the match is weak. Clone size appears in some rows only: once, few, many, or a class for an expanded clone.

CDR3aa,CDR3nt,j_gene,d_gene,v_gene,abundance
CASRPTAYGYTF,TGTGCCAGCAGGCCGACAGCCTATGGCTACACCTTC,TRBJ1-2,-,TRBV12-3/TRBV12-4,-
CASSPPRVKWQFF,TGTGCCAGCAGCCCGCCCAGGGTTAAGTGGCAGTTCTTC,TRBJ2-1,-,TRBV9,once
CASSQHSNNQPQHF,TGCGCCAGCAGCCAGCACAGTAACAATCAGCCCCAGCATTTT,TRBJ1-5,-,TRBV4-1,-
CASSIGLANYNEQFF,TGTGCCAGTAGTATAGGACTAGCGAACTACAATGAGCAGTTCTTC,TRBJ2-1,TRBD2,TRBV19,-
CASSIGSVGNTIYF,TGCGCCAGCAGCATAGGGAGCGTCGGAAACACCATATATTTT,TRBJ1-3,-,TRBV5-1,-
CASKQQGSSYEQYF,TGTGCCAGTAAGCAACAGGGAAGCTCCTACGAGCAGTACTTC,TRBJ2-7,-,TRBV19,-
CASSPLDSYTF,TGTGCCAGTAGTCCGTTGGACAGCTACACCTTC,TRBJ1-2,-,TRBV19,-
CASSYRGYNEQFF,TGTGCCAGCAGTTACAGGGGCTACAATGAGCAGTTCTTC,TRBJ2-1,-,TRBV6-5,-
CASRQSYNEKLFF,TGTGCCAGCAGACAATCGTATAATGAAAAACTGTTTTTT,TRBJ1-4,-,TRBV12-3/TRBV12-4,-
CASSHRQGVSEAFF,TGTGCCAGCAGTCACAGACAGGGCGTGAGTGAAGCTTTCTTT,TRBJ1-1,TRBD1,TRBV6-6,once
CASSQGLTDTQYF,TGTGCCAGCAGCCAGGGCCTCACAGATACGCAGTATTTT,TRBJ2-3,-,TRBV3-1/TRBV3-2,-
CATNMSRWAGSPLSSQPQHF,TGCGCCACCAACATGAGCCGCTGGGCAGGATCCCCCCTCTCGAGTCAGCCCCAGCATTTT,TRBJ1-5,-,TRBV10-1,-
CASRGGATDTQYF,TGTGCCAGCAGGGGCGGGGCCACAGATACGCAGTATTTT,TRBJ2-3,-,TRBV6-5,-
CASRASGLSTGELFF,TGTGCCAGCAGGGCTAGCGGGTTGAGCACCGGGGAGCTGTTTTTT,TRBJ2-2,TRBD2,TRBV6-4,-
CASSLLRGSDEQYF,TGTGCCAGCAGCCTTTTACGAGGAAGCGACGAGCAGTACTTC,TRBJ2-7,-,TRBV14,-
CASSPPAGVSYEQYF,TGTGCCAGCTCACCACCGGCGGGGGTCTCCTACGAGCAGTACTTC,TRBJ2-7,TRBD2,TRBV18,-
CATLDRGSGNTIYF,TGTGCCACCCTTGACAGGGGCTCTGGAAACACCATATATTTT,TRBJ1-3,TRBD1,TRBV10-3,-
CASSNRQGGGYTF,TGTGCCAGCAGCAACCGACAGGGTGGAGGCTACACCTTC,TRBJ1-2,TRBD1,TRBV11-3,many
CASSDRGPISSYNSPLHF,TGTGCCAGCAGTGACAGGGGCCCGATTAGCTCCTATAATTCACCCCTCCACTTT,TRBJ1-6,-,TRBV2,few
CASSPKLLDREEYTDTQYF,TGTGCCAGCAGCCCGAAACTTCTGGACAGGGAGGAATACACAGATACGCAGTATTTT,TRBJ2-3,TRBD1,TRBV7-3,-